Listed below are T cell receptor beta chains from one sample, sequenced in a study of T cells in Graves' hyperthyroidism and ophthalmopathy. From the multiplex PCR reads, TCRdb called clonotypes with MiXCR, one entry per CDR3 protein. The table records about 410,000 distinct CDR3 sequences, 13% to 15% of them present only once. The sequenced material came from blood. These receptors were collected from a woman in her 30s with Graves' ophthalmopathy. Both conserved end residues are part of each CDR3. Each record gives: clone size, J gene, V gene, D gene, CDR3 DNA, CDR3 protein. D genes are given only for firm matches. Some rows have no size entry. The others give once, few or many, or a class for an expanded clone.

abundance: many; j_gene: TRBJ1-5; v_gene: TRBV4-2; d_gene: .; CDR3nt: TGTGCCAGCAGCCAAGATGAAATGACGCCCCAGCATTTT; CDR3aa: CASSQDEMTPQHF
abundance: few; j_gene: TRBJ1-4; v_gene: TRBV28; d_gene: .; CDR3nt: TGTGCCAGCAGGGGTTCCCCCGGTGTAAAACTGTTTTTT; CDR3aa: CASRGSPGVKLFF
abundance: many; j_gene: TRBJ2-7; v_gene: TRBV6-1; d_gene: .; CDR3nt: TGTGCCAGCCGTTTTGACACTAACTCCTACGAGCAGTACTTC; CDR3aa: CASRFDTNSYEQYF
abundance: .; j_gene: TRBJ1-1; v_gene: TRBV7-9; d_gene: TRBD1; CDR3nt: TGTGCCAGCAGCTGGGAAGAAGGACAGGGGCAACAAGCTTTCTTT; CDR3aa: CASSWEEGQGQQAFF
abundance: few; j_gene: TRBJ2-1; v_gene: TRBV12-3/TRBV12-4; d_gene: TRBD2; CDR3nt: TGTGCCACCCAACGACCGGGACTAGTATACAATGAGCAGTTCTTC; CDR3aa: CATQRPGLVYNEQFF
abundance: many; j_gene: TRBJ1-5; v_gene: TRBV28; d_gene: .; CDR3nt: TGTGCCAGCAGTTTTTCGGGCAGGGCGGGTCAGCCCCAGCATTTT; CDR3aa: CASSFSGRAGQPQHF
abundance: .; j_gene: TRBJ2-1; v_gene: TRBV7-2; d_gene: .; CDR3nt: TGTGCCAGCAGCCCACCTAGATCCTCCCACAATGAGCAGTTCTTC; CDR3aa: CASSPPRSSHNEQFF
abundance: many; j_gene: TRBJ1-2; v_gene: TRBV12-3/TRBV12-4; d_gene: TRBD1; CDR3nt: TGTGCCAGCAGTTCCTCGGACAGGGAATCTATAATCTCCGTCTTCTATGGCTACACCTTC; CDR3aa: CASSSSDRESIISVFYGYTF
abundance: once; j_gene: TRBJ2-7; v_gene: TRBV6-2/TRBV6-3; d_gene: .; CDR3nt: TGTGCCAGCAGTTACGGGGAGGAATCCTACGAGCAGTACTTC; CDR3aa: CASSYGEESYEQYF
abundance: many; j_gene: TRBJ1-1; v_gene: TRBV5-1; d_gene: .; CDR3nt: TGCGCCAGCACAAGGGGACTGAACACTGAAGCTTTCTTT; CDR3aa: CASTRGLNTEAFF
abundance: many; j_gene: TRBJ2-7; v_gene: TRBV6-1; d_gene: TRBD2; CDR3nt: TGTGCCAGCACCGACCCCTCGGGTAGCGGGGATCTGGAGCAGTACTTC; CDR3aa: CASTDPSGSGDLEQYF
abundance: many; j_gene: TRBJ2-1; v_gene: TRBV11-2; d_gene: TRBD2; CDR3nt: TGTGCCAGCAGTTTCGCGGGGGGGCCTCGGGGAAATGAGCAGTTCTTC; CDR3aa: CASSFAGGPRGNEQFF
abundance: .; j_gene: TRBJ2-1; v_gene: TRBV6-5; d_gene: TRBD2; CDR3nt: TGTGCCAGCAGTTACTCACGCGGTAGCGGGGGGGCCTTCTACAATGAGCAGTTCTTC; CDR3aa: CASSYSRGSGGAFYNEQFF
abundance: many; j_gene: TRBJ2-1; v_gene: TRBV7-2; d_gene: .; CDR3nt: TGTGCCAGCAGCTTAGTGGCCGGGGACAATGAGCAGTTCTTC; CDR3aa: CASSLVAGDNEQFF
abundance: many; j_gene: TRBJ1-5; v_gene: TRBV27; d_gene: .; CDR3nt: TGTGCCAGCAGTCGGGTCGGCCAGAGGATGTCTTATAGCAATCAGCCCCAGCATTTT; CDR3aa: CASSRVGQRMSYSNQPQHF
abundance: many; j_gene: TRBJ1-5; v_gene: TRBV12-3/TRBV12-4; d_gene: .; CDR3nt: TGTGCCAGCAGCCGCCATGAACAGCCCCAGCATTTT; CDR3aa: CASSRHEQPQHF
abundance: .; j_gene: TRBJ1-3; v_gene: TRBV11-2; d_gene: .; CDR3nt: TGTGCCAGCAGCGGGTTAACAGGCTATGGAAACACCATATATTTT; CDR3aa: CASSGLTGYGNTIYF
abundance: many; j_gene: TRBJ2-7; v_gene: TRBV20-1; d_gene: TRBD2; CDR3nt: TGCAGTGCTAGTGGGGGACTAGGGGGATACGAGCAGTACTTC; CDR3aa: CSASGGLGGYEQYF
abundance: many; j_gene: TRBJ1-6; v_gene: TRBV28; d_gene: .; CDR3nt: TGTGCCAGCAGTCAACCGAGTAATTCACCCCTCCACTTT; CDR3aa: CASSQPSNSPLHF
abundance: many; j_gene: TRBJ2-7; v_gene: TRBV5-1; d_gene: .; CDR3nt: TGCGCCAGCAGCGGGCGTCAGCAATATCCCATCTACGAGCAGTACTTC; CDR3aa: CASSGRQQYPIYEQYF
abundance: many; j_gene: TRBJ2-1; v_gene: TRBV19; d_gene: TRBD1; CDR3nt: TGTGCCAGTAGTGCCCTCACAGGGGGCTCCTACAATGAGCAGTTCTTC; CDR3aa: CASSALTGGSYNEQFF
abundance: .; j_gene: TRBJ2-5; v_gene: TRBV5-5; d_gene: TRBD1; CDR3nt: TGTGCCAGCAGCAACCAACACGCCTCCGGTACAGGGGAGAACTTC; CDR3aa: CASSNQHASGTGENF
abundance: many; j_gene: TRBJ2-5; v_gene: TRBV6-1; d_gene: TRBD2; CDR3nt: TGTGCCAGCAGTGAATCGGGAGGGCTAGCGGGGACCGAGACCCAGTACTTC; CDR3aa: CASSESGGLAGTETQYF
abundance: many; j_gene: TRBJ1-1; v_gene: TRBV11-2; d_gene: .; CDR3nt: TGTGCCAGCAGCTCCCAGGGTGTCGGGACGAACACTGAAGCTTTCTTT; CDR3aa: CASSSQGVGTNTEAFF
abundance: .; j_gene: TRBJ2-1; v_gene: TRBV7-2; d_gene: TRBD2; CDR3nt: TGTGCCAGCAGCTTAGGGGGGACTAGCAGATGGAGTGAGCAGTTCTTC; CDR3aa: CASSLGGTSRWSEQFF